The following is a T cell receptor (beta chain) sequence with its context. Its specificity is not known. Losses at the gene ends were 4 bases for V and 0 bases for J; bases not matched to a gene: 8. CDR1 is DFQATT and CDR2 is SNEGSKA in the germline V gene (reference sequence). This CDR3 spans 15 amino acids. These data come from a study of vaccination and CD4 T cells after COVID-19. The treatment here: roughly 10-day PBMC culture with coronavirus spike peptide pools or control peptides (ViraFEST assay). Pre-COVID-19 pandemic sampling (2011-2018) yielded the unexposed donor's CD4+ T cells. Scientists ran DNA taken from cultured CD4+ T cells through the Oncomine TCR Beta short-read assay for sequencing. TCRdb recomputed calls from the PCR reads with MiXCR, one row per CDR3 protein. In the table there are just over 4,000 distinct CDR3 sequences, around two thirds of which are singletons.

The sample taken for sequencing was CD4+ T cells from blood, cultured in vitro. The clonotype comes from a human donor in good health. The genes are TRBV20-1 and TRBJ1-1; TRBD1 agrees at 7 bases. Here the CDR3 reads CSAIPDRRMNTEAFF. The CDR3 DNA is TGCAGTGCTATCCCGGACAGGCGGATGAACACTGAAGCTTTCTTT.